The 14 T cell receptor beta chains below all came from one sample that was sequenced in a study of T cells in Graves' hyperthyroidism and ophthalmopathy. Amplified regions were TCR beta CDR3 sequences from RNA transcripts. A first-round RT-PCR of the TCR CDR3 used the HTBI primer set. TCRdb re-called the multiplex PCR reads with MiXCR, one entry per CDR3 protein. The table has approximately 700,000 distinct CDR3 sequences, less than 45% seen once; the top ten hold under 8%. Sequenced: peripheral blood or thyroid tissue (not recorded which). Receptors originate from an adult man with Graves' disease, either hyperthyroidism or ophthalmopathy (not recorded which).

The rearrangement links TRBV11-1 to TRBJ1-2; 7 nucleotides align to TRBD1. This CDR3 spans 14 amino acids. Germline CDR1 SGHAT, CDR2 FQDESV (reference sequence). V lost 0 bases and J lost 7; bases outside the gene matches: 5. CDR3 residues: CASSLAGGDRGYTF. CDR3 DNA: TGTGCCAGCAGCTTAGCAGGGGGCGATCGTGGCTACACCTTC.

This clonotype was seen a few times. The chain carries TRBV19 and TRBJ1-1; D is ambiguous. The germline CDR1 and CDR2 sequences are LNHDA and SQIVND (reference sequence). The CDR3 sequence is 16 residues long. Trimming removed 7 bases from V and 0 bases from J, with 18 bases in between. The CDR3 DNA reads TGTGCCAGTACCCTCGTCGGCGAGGGCATGAACACTGAAGCTTTCTTT. Translated: CASTLVGEGMNTEAFF. The variable domain in full, with the rest retrieved from reference TRBV19 and TRBJ1-1, is DGGITQSPKYLFRKEGQNVTLSCEQNLNHDAMYWYRQDPGQGLRLIYYSQIVNDFQKGDIAEGYSVSREKKESFPLTVTSAQKNPTAFYLCASTLVGEGMNTEAFFGQGTRLTVV.

This chain connects TRBV20-1 to TRBJ1-1, with 8 positions matching TRBD1. This CDR3 spans 14 amino acids. CDR1 is DFQATT, CDR2 SNEGSKA, per germline (reference sequence). With V trimmed by 5 bases and J by 0 bases, 5 bases remained unmatched. The CDR3 DNA reads as TGCAGTGCTGGCCAGGGGGCGGTGAACACTGAAGCTTTCTTT. Translated: CSAGQGAVNTEAFF.

The genes are TRBV7-9 and TRBJ2-7; D may be TRBD1 (6 bases). CDR3 length: 15 amino acids. Germline CDR1 reads SEHNR; CDR2 reads FQNEAQ (reference sequence). Trimming left V 5 bases short and J 5 bases short, with 19 bases between. The CDR3 loop reads CASSLRDKRYHEQYF. In DNA form, the CDR3 reads TGTGCCAGCAGCCTCCGGGACAAACGGTACCACGAGCAGTACTTC.

The V gene is TRBV2, the J gene TRBJ1-5, with a possible D match to TRBD1 (6 bases). Germline V lookup: CDR1 SNHLY, CDR2 FYNNEI. V was shortened by 1 base and J by 6 bases, with 10 bases between the two germline ends. This CDR3 comprises 14 residues. DNA of the CDR3: TGTGCCAGCAGTGAAGTACAGGGTGGTCAGCCCCAGCATTTT. The encoded protein is CASSEVQGGQPQHF.

A note on this clonotype: One end of the junction does not line up with germline, which may come from a read error. This rearrangement joins TRBV29-1 to TRBJ1-1, with TRBD1 identical over 7 bases. Germline CDR1 SQVTM, CDR2 ANQGSEA. The CDR3 contains 13 residues. For the CDR3, the DNA is TGCAGTTTAACGGGACAGCTAAACACAGAAGCTTTCTTT. Encoded protein: CSLTGQLNTEAFF.

As to this clonotype: Possible read error: a much larger clone is one base away. The CDR3 ends on some other residue instead of the conserved phenylalanine or tryptophan, so this is likely a read error. The chain is built from TRBV24-1 and TRBJ1-1; TRBD1 matches 8 bases. The J segment lost 6 bases and the V segment lost 4 bases, leaving 6 bases of the junction unmatched. There are 14 residues in the CDR3. Germline V gene sequence: CDR1 KGHDR, CDR2 SFDVKD. CDR3 sequence: CATSEPGQGAEAFL. The CDR3 DNA follows: TGTGCCACCAGTGAACCCGGACAGGGCGCTGAAGCTTTCCTT.

This clonotype came up once. V usage is TRBV7-9 and J usage is TRBJ1-4; a weak D match, TRBD1 (5 bases). This CDR3 is built from 11 residues. Germline V gene lookup returns CDR1 SEHNR and CDR2 FQNEAQ (reference sequence). The V end lost 6 bases, the J end lost 11 bases, and 10 bases lay between the germline ends. The CDR3 is CASRAGWKLFF. CDR3 DNA: TGTGCCAGCAGGGCAGGGTGGAAACTGTTTTTT.

The chain couples TRBV11-2 to TRBJ2-5; perhaps TRBD2 as D (5 bases). With 3 bases removed from V and 1 base from J, the gap between germline ends came to 18 bases. This CDR3 region has 17 residues. CDR1 is SGHAT, CDR2 FQNNGV, per germline. CDR3 in amino acids: CASSLVLLLDFQETQYF. The CDR3 nucleotides are TGTGCCAGCAGCTTGGTTTTACTGTTGGACTTCCAAGAGACCCAGTACTTC.

The chain joins TRBV14 to TRBJ1-1; TRBD1 aligns across 11 bases. V lost 6 bases and J lost 6; bases outside the gene matches: 9. The germline CDR1 and CDR2 sequences are SGHDN and FVKESK. The CDR3 runs to 15 residues. The CDR3 coding sequence is TGTGCCAGCAGACCAACGGGACAGGGGGACGCTGAAGCTTTCTTT. Its protein is CASRPTGQGDAEAFF.

The chain carries TRBV7-9 and TRBJ1-1, with a possible D match to TRBD1 (5 bases). Trimming took 2 bases from V and 5 from J, leaving 18 bases between them. The length of the CDR3 is 16 residues. Germline loops: CDR1 SEHNR, CDR2 FQNEAQ (reference sequence). This CDR3 is CASSLWSGIVGTEAFF. CDR3 bases: TGTGCCAGCAGCTTATGGTCAGGGATAGTAGGGACTGAAGCTTTCTTT.

The rearrangement joins TRBV7-2 to TRBJ1-2, with 10 bases lining up with TRBD1. The length of the CDR3 is 15 residues. The V and J ends lost 3 bases and 6 bases, in that order; junction bases with no gene match: 7. Germline V gene data show CDR1 as SGHTA and CDR2 as FQGNSA. The CDR3 is CASSFRDRGSNGYTF. The CDR3 DNA follows: TGTGCCAGCAGCTTCCGGGACAGGGGTTCAAATGGCTACACCTTC.

Details on this clonotype: Germline is not matched at one junction end, which may reflect a read error. The chain couples TRBV7-6 to TRBJ2-5, with D perhaps given as TRBD1 or TRBD2 (5 bases each). The CDR3 loop spans 15 amino acids. In germline, CDR1 is SGHVS, CDR2 FNYEAQ. CDR3 region: CPSSRALGVGETQYF. The CDR3, as DNA: TGTCCCAGCAGCCGTGCTTTGGGGGTTGGGGAGACCCAGTACTTC.

This clonotype has ten or more counts. The chain carries TRBV5-6 and TRBJ1-2; 7 bases agree with TRBD1. Per the germline V gene, CDR1 is SGHDT and CDR2 is YYEEEE. CDR3 length: 13 residues. Losses at the gene ends were 3 bases for V and 7 bases for J; bases not matched to a gene: 6. CDR3 coding DNA: TGTGCCAGCAGCTCCCCGACAGGGTTTGGCTACACCTTC. It codes for CASSSPTGFGYTF.